The 32 T cell receptor beta chains reported below all come from one sample, sequenced in a study of beta chain features in type 1 diabetes. Study results and caveats: Within each of all four CD4+ subsets, Type 1 diabetes patients had TCRB CDR3s that were moderately but significantly shorter.

The whole isolated RNA underwent reverse transcription, so sequencing captured expressed TCRB transcripts. The protocol was immunoSEQ multiplex PCR, while the TCRdb copy is restricted to in-frame clones and leaves out a portion. Here the sample spans roughly 53,000 clones, over 40% being singletons. Their cognate antigens are unknown. Sample: Tregs from blood. These receptor sequences come from a man aged 25-45 years with type 1 diabetes.

This clone was seen a few times. The chain employs TRBV2 and TRBJ2-2; D remains ambiguous. CDR1 and CDR2 (germline): SNHLY, FYNNEI. V was clipped by 6 bases and J by 3 bases, with 5 bases between them. The CDR3 runs 12 residues. The CDR3 loop is CASSTYTGELFF. The CDR3 DNA follows: TGTGCCAGCAGCACTTACACCGGGGAGCTGTTTTTT.

The J gene is TRBJ1-2, the V gene TRBV6-5, with TRBD1 as a possible D gene (6 bases). CDR3 length: 13 residues. Germline assignment: CDR1 MNHEY and CDR2 SVGAGI. V was clipped by 7 bases and J by 3 bases, with 12 bases between them. The CDR3 here is CASTPGAYYGYTF. CDR3 DNA sequence: TGTGCCAGCACCCCAGGGGCTTACTATGGCTACACCTTC.

The J gene is TRBJ1-2, the V gene TRBV19; D unresolved. Germline loops: CDR1 LNHDA, CDR2 SQIVND (reference sequence). This CDR3 spans 13 amino acids. Trimming removed 4 bases at V and 5 bases at J, with 11 bases between. The chain's CDR3 is CASSTLEDYGYTF. Written as DNA, the CDR3 is TGTGCCAGTAGTACCTTAGAGGATTATGGCTACACCTTC. Full variable domain (remainder filled in from reference TRBV19 and TRBJ1-2): DGGITQSPKYLFRKEGQNVTLSCEQNLNHDAMYWYRQDPGQGLRLIYYSQIVNDFQKGDIAEGYSVSREKKESFPLTVTSAQKNPTAFYLCASSTLEDYGYTFGSGTRLTVV.

The chain is built from TRBV9 and TRBJ2-3, with D perhaps TRBD2 (5 bases). The CDR3 runs 13 residues. The V and J ends lost 0 bases and 3 bases respectively, with 5 bases between them. Germline-derived CDR1 and CDR2 are SGDLS and YYNGEE. The CDR3 DNA is TGTGCCAGCAGCGTAGGACTAACAGATACGCAGTATTTT. It yields the protein CASSVGLTDTQYF. The complete variable domain, with remaining parts taken from reference TRBV9 and TRBJ2-3, reads DSGVTQTPKHLITATGQRVTLRCSPRSGDLSVYWYQQSLDQGLQFLIQYYNGEERAKGNILERFSAQQFPDLHSELNLSSLELGDSALYFCASSVGLTDTQYFGPGTRLTVL.

The chain carries TRBV6-6 and TRBJ1-5; D unclear. The V and J ends lost 0 bases and 5 bases respectively, with 5 bases between them. The CDR3 length is 13 residues. Germline V gene sequence: CDR1 MNHNY, CDR2 SVGAGI (reference sequence). The CDR3 coding sequence is TGTGCCAGCAGTTACTCCTCCGATCAGCCCCAGCATTTT. This translates into CASSYSSDQPQHF.

This chain connects TRBV5-1 to TRBJ2-5; D remains ambiguous. The germline gives CDR1 SGHRS, CDR2 YFSETQ. The V end lost 7 bases, the J end lost 1 base, and 11 bases lay between the germline ends. The CDR3 length is 13 residues. CDR3 in DNA: TGCGCCAGCGGCACTACGGGCCAAGAGACCCAGTACTTC. It is translated as CASGTTGQETQYF. Together with reference TRBV5-1 and TRBJ2-5, the CDR3 gives the full variable domain: KAGVTQTPRYLIKTRGQQVTLSCSPISGHRSVSWYQQTPGQGLQFLFEYFSETQRNKGNFPGRFSGRQFSNSRSEMNVSTLELGDSALYLCASGTTGQETQYFGPGTRLLVL.

This clone has only one observation. The chain carries TRBV6-1 and TRBJ2-7, with 14 bases lining up with TRBD2. The length of the CDR3 is 17 residues. The ends lost 2 bases at V and 5 bases at J; junction bases unmatched: 8. Germline CDR1 MNHNS, CDR2 SASEGT. In DNA, the CDR3 is TGTGCCAGCAGTGAACGACTAGCGGGAGGGCTGAATAACGAGCAGTACTTC. This translates into CASSERLAGGLNNEQYF.

V is TRBV5-5 and J is TRBJ2-3; 9 bases line up with TRBD2. The CDR3 covers 18 residues. The ends lost 0 bases at V and 0 bases at J; junction bases unmatched: 8. Germline V gives CDR1 SGHKS, CDR2 YYEKEE (reference sequence). The CDR3 DNA reads TGTGCCAGCAGCTTGGAAGTTCGGACTAGCGTTAGCACAGATACGCAGTATTTT. This translates into CASSLEVRTSVSTDTQYF.

The rearrangement uses TRBV28 and TRBJ1-4; 10 bases line up with TRBD1. Germline V gene sequence: CDR1 MDHEN, CDR2 SYDVKM. The CDR3 runs 15 residues. V shed 6 bases, J shed 7 bases, and the junction held 8 bases outside the gene matches. The CDR3 protein is CASSSRQGAGEKLFF. CDR3 coding DNA: TGTGCCAGCAGCTCCCGACAGGGGGCGGGTGAAAAACTGTTTTTT.

This clone has more than one count but fewer than ten. The chain employs TRBV11-2 and TRBJ2-5; D uncertain. The ends were cut back, 4 bases at V and 3 bases at J, with 9 bases in the middle. CDR1 is SGHAT, CDR2 FQNNGV, per germline. The CDR3 runs to 13 residues. CDR3 amino acids: CASSYDLKETQYF. Here the CDR3 DNA reads TGTGCCAGCAGCTACGACTTAAAAGAGACCCAGTACTTC.

The chain links TRBV4-1 to TRBJ2-1; D might be TRBD2 (5 bases). Germline-derived CDR1 and CDR2 are MGHRA and YSYEKL. The CDR3 covers 17 residues. Trimming shortened V by 1 base and J by 2 bases, and 15 bases separated the two germline ends. Here the CDR3 DNA reads TGCGCCAGCAGCCAAGGACCGGGCGGGTCAGCCTACAATGAGCAGTTCTTC. Residues: CASSQGPGGSAYNEQFF.

The chain recombines TRBV6-5 with TRBJ1-2, with D hard to call. CDR1 and CDR2 (germline): MNHEY, SVGAGI. The CDR3 consists of 16 residues. V was pared by 0 bases and J by 0 bases, with 11 bases between. The CDR3: CASSYSMQETNYGYTF. DNA of the CDR3: TGTGCCAGCAGTTACTCGATGCAGGAAACTAACTATGGCTACACCTTC.

V is TRBV6-6 and J is TRBJ2-5, with TRBD1 as a possible D gene (5 bases). V was clipped by 6 bases and J by 2 bases, with 10 bases between them. From germline, CDR1 is MNHNY and CDR2 SVGAGI (reference sequence). The CDR3 is 13 amino acids. CDR3 DNA sequence: TGTGCCAGCAGGGGGCTTACTCAAGAGACCCAGTACTTC. The encoded protein is CASRGLTQETQYF.

In nucleotides, the CDR3 is TGTGCCAGCAGCCCCTCGACAGGGGCCGACACCGGGGAGCTGTTTTTT. Protein product: CASSPSTGADTGELFF. The gene calls are TRBV9 and TRBJ2-2, with TRBD1 identical over 8 bases. Germline V lookup: CDR1 SGDLS, CDR2 YYNGEE. After removal of 4 bases from V and 3 bases from J, the junction contained 8 bases not matched to a gene. CDR3 length equals 16 residues.

The V call is TRBV9, the J call TRBJ2-1; D is unclear. CDR1 is SGDLS, CDR2 YYNGEE, per germline. V lost 4 bases and J lost 2, with 25 bases in between. The CDR3 has 19 amino acids. The CDR3 coding sequence is TGTGCCAGCAGCCCCGAGCCAAATTATCGCTTCATCACCTACAATGAGCAGTTCTTC. It specifies CASSPEPNYRFITYNEQFF.

This clone has just a few counts. The chain couples TRBV19 to TRBJ2-3; D is perhaps TRBD1 (5 bases). CDR1 and CDR2 from the germline V gene are LNHDA and SQIVND (reference sequence). The CDR3 spans 15 residues. Deletions cut 4 bases from V and 0 bases from J, with 11 bases between. The CDR3 here is CASSTGNPSTDTQYF. The CDR3 DNA reads TGTGCCAGTAGTACAGGGAATCCTAGCACAGATACGCAGTATTTT.

This clone was observed a few times. This chain joins TRBV11-1 and TRBJ2-7, with TRBD1 as a possible D gene (6 bases). V was pared by 1 base and J by 5 bases, with 9 bases between. In germline, CDR1 is SGHAT, CDR2 FQDESV (reference sequence). This CDR3 is built from 13 residues. Here the CDR3 DNA reads TGTGCCAGCAGCTTAGGAGGGGGTGACGAGCAGTACTTC. Residues: CASSLGGGDEQYF.

The chain recombines TRBV28 with TRBJ2-1, with 9 bases lining up with TRBD2. V was pared by 6 bases and J by 3 bases, with 6 bases of the junction left unmatched. The CDR3 covers 15 residues. The germline CDR1 and CDR2 sequences are MDHEN and SYDVKM. The CDR3 DNA follows: TGTGCCAGCAGCATAAGCGGGAGGTTCTACAATGAGCAGTTCTTC. It codes for CASSISGRFYNEQFF.

The J gene is TRBJ2-1, the V gene TRBV28, with 9 nucleotides matching TRBD1. The CDR3 totals 18 residues. CDR1 and CDR2 (germline): MDHEN, SYDVKM. The V and J ends lost 6 bases and 0 bases, in that order; junction bases with no gene match: 12. DNA of the CDR3: TGTGCCAGCAGGCCAGGGACAGGGTGGGTAAGCTCCTACAATGAGCAGTTCTTC. This encodes CASRPGTGWVSSYNEQFF. Looking up the rest from reference TRBV28 and TRBJ2-1 gives the full variable domain: DVKVTQSSRYLVKRTGEKVFLECVQDMDHENMFWYRQDPGLGLRLIYFSYDVKMKEKGDIPEGYSVSREKKERFSLILESASTNQTSMYLCASRPGTGWVSSYNEQFFGPGTRLTVL.

The chain joins TRBV5-1 to TRBJ2-7; 9 positions match TRBD2. This CDR3 has 14 residues. From germline, CDR1 is SGHRS and CDR2 YFSETQ. V shed 4 bases and J 7 bases; nucleotides not matched to a gene: 9. The CDR3 sequence is CASSPGLAPGEQYF. The DNA for the CDR3 is TGCGCCAGCAGCCCGGGACTAGCTCCTGGGGAGCAGTACTTC.

The CDR3 sequence is CASSPGLVRDEQYF. DNA for the CDR3: TGTGCCAGCAGTCCAGGACTAGTGAGGGACGAGCAGTACTTC. V gene TRBV28 combines with J gene TRBJ2-7; TRBD2 matches 7 bases. The CDR3 runs 14 residues. V lost 5 bases and J lost 5; bases outside the gene matches: 9. The germline V gene has CDR1 MDHEN and CDR2 SYDVKM. Based on the CDR3 plus reference TRBV28 and TRBJ2-7, the full variable domain is DVKVTQSSRYLVKRTGEKVFLECVQDMDHENMFWYRQDPGLGLRLIYFSYDVKMKEKGDIPEGYSVSREKKERFSLILESASTNQTSMYLCASSPGLVRDEQYFGPGTRLTVT.

There are a few counts of this clone. The chain carries TRBV9 and TRBJ2-7; 7 positions match TRBD2. Per the germline V gene, CDR1 is SGDLS and CDR2 is YYNGEE. CDR3 length: 16 amino acids. Trimming at V came to 0 bases and at J to 0 bases, leaving 6 bases not matched to a gene. The CDR3 loop reads CASSVGLAVDSYEQYF. The CDR3 DNA reads as TGTGCCAGCAGCGTAGGCCTAGCGGTTGACTCCTACGAGCAGTACTTC. The variable domain in full, with the rest retrieved from reference TRBV9 and TRBJ2-7, is DSGVTQTPKHLITATGQRVTLRCSPRSGDLSVYWYQQSLDQGLQFLIQYYNGEERAKGNILERFSAQQFPDLHSELNLSSLELGDSALYFCASSVGLAVDSYEQYFGPGTRLTVT.

J is TRBJ2-1 and V is TRBV10-3; possibly TRBD1 for D (6 bases). This CDR3 has 17 amino acids. With 3 bases removed from V and 5 bases from J, the gap between germline ends came to 20 bases. Germline CDR1 ENHRY, CDR2 SYGVKD. CDR3 protein: CAISDWGRAAINNEQFF. The DNA of the CDR3 is TGTGCCATCAGTGATTGGGGGCGAGCGGCCATCAACAATGAGCAGTTCTTC.

The V and J genes are TRBV27 and TRBJ2-7; 9 bases agree with TRBD2. Unmatched junction bases numbered 21, after V lost 6 bases and J lost 6 bases. The CDR3 runs 18 residues. The germline gives CDR1 MNHEY, CDR2 SMNVEV (reference sequence). This CDR3 reads CASRLTWTAGLAGPEQYF. In DNA form, the CDR3 reads TGTGCCAGCAGGCTAACGTGGACGGCCGGGCTAGCGGGACCCGAGCAGTACTTC.

This clone appeared a few times. The chain couples TRBV11-2 to TRBJ2-2, with D perhaps TRBD2 (5 bases). This CDR3 has 13 residues. Looked up from germline, CDR1 is SGHAT and CDR2 is FQNNGV. The V and J ends lost 7 bases and 5 bases respectively, with 11 bases between them. The CDR3: CASKRAGTGELFF. The CDR3 region has the DNA TGTGCCAGCAAACGGGCGGGTACCGGGGAGCTGTTTTTT.

V is TRBV5-1 and J is TRBJ2-1; TRBD1 matches at 7 bases. The germline V gene has CDR1 SGHRS and CDR2 YFSETQ. CDR3 length: 15 amino acids. With V trimmed by 0 bases and J by 7 bases, 7 bases remained unmatched. The CDR3 nucleotides are TGCGCCAGCAGCTTGGGAACAGGGGATTGGAATGAGCAGTTCTTC. Its protein product is CASSLGTGDWNEQFF.

The rearrangement joins TRBV7-9 to TRBJ1-2; 10 bases are shared with TRBD1. V shed 8 bases and J 8 bases; nucleotides not matched to a gene: 8. The CDR3 is made up of 13 amino acids. The germline gives CDR1 SEHNR, CDR2 FQNEAQ (reference sequence). The CDR3 region has the DNA TGTGCCAGCCGATGGACAGGGGGTGACGGCTACACCTTC. It translates to CASRWTGGDGYTF.

The J gene is TRBJ2-7, the V gene TRBV2; TRBD1 matches 9 bases. Germline CDR1 reads SNHLY; CDR2 reads FYNNEI. Trimming took 6 bases from V and 3 from J; bases not matched to a gene: 3. The CDR3 contains 13 residues. The CDR3: CASRTTGGYEQYF. The DNA for the CDR3 is TGTGCCAGCAGGACGACAGGGGGCTACGAGCAGTACTTC.

The gene calls are TRBV27 and TRBJ2-3, with 10 positions matching TRBD2. This CDR3 is 16 amino acids long. V shed 5 bases and J 6 bases; nucleotides not matched to a gene: 11. CDR1 and CDR2 from the germline V gene are MNHEY and SMNVEV (reference sequence). CDR3 sequence reads: CASSLSSGGGPDTQYF. CDR3 nucleotides: TGTGCCAGCAGTCTCTCTAGCGGGGGTGGTCCGGATACGCAGTATTTT.

This clone was seen just once. V is TRBV7-2 and J is TRBJ2-3; 11 bases line up with TRBD2. CDR3 length equals 15 residues. The V gene's germline CDR1 is SGHTA and CDR2 FQGNSA. The trim removed 3 bases at V and 5 bases at J, leaving 4 bases unmatched. CDR3 nucleotide sequence: TGTGCCAGCAGCTTTAGCGGGAGGGCCAAAGATACGCAGTATTTT. It codes for CASSFSGRAKDTQYF.

This clone was found once. This sequence joins TRBV5-1 and TRBJ2-2, with D tentatively TRBD2 (5 bases). CDR3 length: 15 residues. CDR1 SGHRS and CDR2 YFSETQ come from the germline V gene. Deletions cut 5 bases from V and 1 base from J, with 12 bases between. The CDR3 DNA reads as TGCGCCAGCAGAATGGGCAGCGGGAACACCGGGGAGCTGTTTTTT. Its translation is CASRMGSGNTGELFF.

This clone was observed once. Mismatch with germline at one junction end may stem from a read error. V is TRBV9 and J is TRBJ2-1; D gene unclear. The CDR3 totals 17 residues. Germline CDR1 reads SGDLS; CDR2 reads YYNGEE. The CDR3 spells CASSGETLSSSHNEQFF. In nucleotides, the CDR3 is TGTGCCAGCAGCGGAGAAACCTTGTCGAGCTCCCACAATGAGCAGTTCTTC.